This is a list of T cell receptor beta chains from one sample in a study of radiation and T cells in renal cell carcinoma. The table came from immunoSEQ multiplex PCR; TCRdb's copy has only in-frame clones and leaves some out. There are about 20,000 clones in the sample; roughly 62% occur only once, and around 12% lies in the top ten. Sequencing was performed on tumor tissue, taken from a patient whose treatment included radiotherapy and nephrectomy. Receptors were obtained from a woman aged 70-85 years with renal cell carcinoma. The CDR3 runs from the conserved cysteine through the conserved F or W. D genes are given only for firm matches. Rows give clone size only sometimes, using once, few, many, or a class for an expanded clone.

D	V	size	J	DNA	CDR3
NA	TRBV7-2	once	TRBJ1-1	TGTGCCAGCAGCCCAAGGGGTCCTGAAGCTTTCTTT	CASSPRGPEAFF
NA	TRBV7-2	NA	TRBJ1-1	TGTGCCAGCAGCTTATCAGGGGCGAACACTGAAGCTTTCTTT	CASSLSGANTEAFF
TRBD1	TRBV9	NA	TRBJ1-2	TGTGCCAGCAGCCCAGGGGACAGGGTGGCCTATGGCTACACCTTC	CASSPGDRVAYGYTF
NA	TRBV5-4	NA	TRBJ1-2	TGTGCCAGCAGCTTGGTATTTGATGGCTACACCTTC	CASSLVFDGYTF
NA	TRBV6-1	NA	TRBJ2-7	TGTGCCAGCAGTGAAGCGGTGGGCTACGAGCAGTACTTC	CASSEAVGYEQYF
NA	TRBV5-4	NA	TRBJ1-5	TGTGCCAGCAGCTTCCGGGGCTCGGGACAGCCCCAGCATTTT	CASSFRGSGQPQHF
NA	TRBV15	few	TRBJ1-2	TGTGCCACCAGCAGAGTGGCCTTAGAGGGCTATGGCTACACCTTC	CATSRVALEGYGYTF
NA	TRBV6-6	NA	TRBJ1-4	TGTGCCAGCAGCCGACAGGATACGGAAAAACTGTTTTTT	CASSRQDTEKLFF
NA	TRBV10-3	NA	TRBJ1-1	TGTGCCATCAGTGCGAGGCGAGACCCCAACACTGAAGCTTTCTTT	CAISARRDPNTEAFF
TRBD2	TRBV5-1	few	TRBJ2-3	TGCGCCAGCAGCTTCGCGGGGGGCAGTACAGATACGCAGTATTTT	CASSFAGGSTDTQYF
NA	TRBV29-1	NA	TRBJ2-7	TGCAGCGTTGCTGTGGTGAACCACTACGAGCAGTACTTC	CSVAVVNHYEQYF
TRBD2	TRBV6-6	NA	TRBJ2-2	TGTGCCAGCATTTCCGGCGGGGGGGCCGGGGAGCTGTTTTTT	CASISGGGAGELFF
TRBD1	TRBV6-1	NA	TRBJ1-2	TGTGCCAGCAGTGAAAACGGACAGGGACATGGCTACACCTTC	CASSENGQGHGYTF
TRBD2	TRBV11-2	once	TRBJ2-5	TGTGCCAGCAGCTCAGGACTAGCGGTTAGAGAGACCCAGTACTTC	CASSSGLAVRETQYF
NA	TRBV7-9	few	TRBJ1-2	TGTGCCAGCAGCTTGGGGGAGGCTTTCTATGGCTACACCTTC	CASSLGEAFYGYTF
NA	TRBV28	medium-sized	TRBJ1-1	TGTGCCAGCAGGCTTGGGTCAGCTGCTGGGGAAGGGTTCACTGAAGCTTTCTTT	CASRLGSAAGEGFTEAFF
TRBD2	TRBV5-4	NA	TRBJ2-1	TGTGCCAGCAGCTTGGGTAGCGGGGGAACCTACAATGAGCAGTTCTTC	CASSLGSGGTYNEQFF
NA	TRBV7-8	once	TRBJ1-3	TGTGCCAGCAGCTTACCAGGGTTTGGAAACACCATATATTTT	CASSLPGFGNTIYF
TRBD1	TRBV2	NA	TRBJ2-2	TGTGCCAGCAGTGAAAACAGGGGAGCCGGGGAGCTGTTTTTT	CASSENRGAGELFF
TRBD1	TRBV7-2	NA	TRBJ1-2	TGTGCCAGCAGCTTAGCGGGACAGGGGGCTAACTATGGCTACACCTTC	CASSLAGQGANYGYTF
TRBD2	TRBV5-4	NA	TRBJ2-3	TGTGCCAGCAGCTTGCTTGGCGGGGGGGCCTCAGATACGCAGTATTTT	CASSLLGGGASDTQYF
NA	TRBV7-8	NA	TRBJ1-2	TGTGCCAGCAGCTCAAAAACCACGGACTTAGGCAGGTTCGACTATGGCTACACCTTC	CASSSKTTDLGRFDYGYTF
NA	TRBV7-8	NA	TRBJ2-2	TGTGCCAGCAGCTTGCCGGGACAATACACCGGGGAGCTGTTTTTT	CASSLPGQYTGELFF
TRBD2	TRBV18	NA	TRBJ2-5	TGTGCCAGCTCACACGGACTAGCGGGGATGGGAGAGACCCAGTACTTC	CASSHGLAGMGETQYF
NA	TRBV6-6	NA	TRBJ2-1	TGTGCCAGCAGTCCTAACAGGGAGGGTTACAATGAGCAGTTCTTC	CASSPNREGYNEQFF
TRBD1	TRBV5-1	NA	TRBJ1-3	TGCGCCAGCAGCCGGACAGGGGGTTTCGTAAACACCATATATTTT	CASSRTGGFVNTIYF
NA	TRBV6-5	NA	TRBJ2-5	TGTGCCAGCAGTCCACGGGGGATGTGGGAGACCCAGTACTTC	CASSPRGMWETQYF
TRBD2	TRBV7-2	NA	TRBJ2-4	TGTGCCAGCAGCTTAGCCCCTAGCGGCCCAATTCAGTACTTC	CASSLAPSGPIQYF
TRBD2	TRBV10-3	few	TRBJ2-7	TGTGCCATCGGAACTAGCGAGGTCGACGAGCAGTACTTC	CAIGTSEVDEQYF
NA	TRBV18	NA	TRBJ1-6	TGTGCCAGCTCTCAATCCCAAGGGGGCTATAATTCACCCCTCCACTTT	CASSQSQGGYNSPLHF
NA	TRBV20-1	NA	TRBJ1-1	TGCAGTGCTAAGTGGAACACTGAAGCTTTCTTT	CSAKWNTEAFF
TRBD1	TRBV28	NA	TRBJ1-4	TGTGCCAGCAGCTGGGGACAGGGAGCTGAAAAACTGTTTTTT	CASSWGQGAEKLFF
NA	TRBV5-1	few	TRBJ1-1	TGCGCCAGCAGCACACAGGGAGGCCCTAATAGAGCTTTCTTT	CASSTQGGPNRAFF
TRBD1	TRBV13	NA	TRBJ1-4	TGTGCCAGCAGCTTGGGCCAGGGGGCTGAAAAACTGTTTTTT	CASSLGQGAEKLFF
TRBD2	TRBV11-2	NA	TRBJ2-5	TGTGCCAGCAGCCGAGTGTGGACTAGCGCGGAGACCCAGTACTTC	CASSRVWTSAETQYF
NA	TRBV4-2	NA	TRBJ1-1	TGTGCCAGCAGCCGACATACCATGAACACTGAAGCTTTCTTT	CASSRHTMNTEAFF
NA	TRBV6-5	NA	TRBJ1-1	TGTGCCAGCAGTCCCGGGACACGAGAAGCTTTCTTT	CASSPGTREAFF
NA	TRBV6-6	NA	TRBJ2-5	TGTGCCAGCAGACGGAGGTCCCAAGAGACCCAGTACTTC	CASRRRSQETQYF
TRBD2	TRBV7-2	once	TRBJ2-7	TGTGCCAGCAGCCCGAGCGGGGGGGTCCCCGGGCAGTACTTC	CASSPSGGVPGQYF
TRBD1	TRBV28	NA	TRBJ1-1	TGTGCCATCAAAGGGGGCAGTGGGACTGAAGCTTTCTTT	CAIKGGSGTEAFF
NA	TRBV30	NA	TRBJ1-2	TGTGCCTTCGGCCCCCCTGCTAACTATGGCTACACCTTC	CAFGPPANYGYTF
NA	TRBV14	NA	TRBJ1-1	TGTGCCAGCAGCCAAGCGTCATCGGGGAGGACTGAAGCTTTCTTT	CASSQASSGRTEAFF
NA	TRBV25-1	NA	TRBJ2-3	TGTGCCAGCAGTGTATTTTGGGGAGATACGCAGTATTTT	CASSVFWGDTQYF
NA	TRBV5-1	NA	TRBJ2-2	TGCGCCAGCAGTGCGACTACGGCGAACACCGGGGAGCTGTTTTTT	CASSATTANTGELFF
TRBD2	TRBV14	NA	TRBJ2-2	TGTGCCAGCAGCCCCAGACTAGCGGGGAACACCGGGGAGCTGTTTTTT	CASSPRLAGNTGELFF
NA	TRBV28	NA	TRBJ1-2	TGTGCCAGCAGTTTGGGCAGATACTATGGCTACACCTTC	CASSLGRYYGYTF
TRBD1	TRBV19	NA	TRBJ2-1	TGTGCCAGTAGCCTGGGACAGCGCTCCTACAATGAGCAGTTCTTC	CASSLGQRSYNEQFF
TRBD2	TRBV5-4	NA	TRBJ2-2	TGTGCCAGCAGCTTAAAGGCTAGCGGGGGCACCGGGGAGCTGTTTTTT	CASSLKASGGTGELFF
NA	TRBV19	few	TRBJ1-6	TGTGCCAGTTCCGGCGGACTGTTTAATTCACCCCTCCACTTT	CASSGGLFNSPLHF
NA	TRBV21-1	NA	TRBJ1-2	TGTGCCAGCAGTACCGTGGCCGGGACGGGCTACACCTTC	CASSTVAGTGYTF